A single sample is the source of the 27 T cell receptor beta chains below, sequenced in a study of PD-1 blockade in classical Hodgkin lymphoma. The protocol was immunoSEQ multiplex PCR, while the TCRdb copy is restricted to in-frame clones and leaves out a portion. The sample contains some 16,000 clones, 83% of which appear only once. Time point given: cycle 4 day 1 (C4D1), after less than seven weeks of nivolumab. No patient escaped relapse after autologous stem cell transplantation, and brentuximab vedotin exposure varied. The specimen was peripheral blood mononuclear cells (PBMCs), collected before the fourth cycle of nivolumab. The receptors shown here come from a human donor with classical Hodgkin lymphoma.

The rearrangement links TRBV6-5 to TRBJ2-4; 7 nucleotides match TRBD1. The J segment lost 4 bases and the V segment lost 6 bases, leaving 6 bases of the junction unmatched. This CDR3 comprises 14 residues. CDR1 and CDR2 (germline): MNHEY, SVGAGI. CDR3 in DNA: TGTGCCAGCAGAGAAGGGACAGTAAAAAACATTCAGTACTTC. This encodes CASREGTVKNIQYF.

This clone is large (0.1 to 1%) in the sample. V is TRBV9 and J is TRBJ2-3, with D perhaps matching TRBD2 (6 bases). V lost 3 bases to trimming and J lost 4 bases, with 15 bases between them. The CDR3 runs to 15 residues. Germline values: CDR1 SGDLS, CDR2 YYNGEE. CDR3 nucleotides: TGTGCCAGCAGCGCGGGACTCAGCGTGTCAGATACGCAGTATTTT. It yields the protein CASSAGLSVSDTQYF.

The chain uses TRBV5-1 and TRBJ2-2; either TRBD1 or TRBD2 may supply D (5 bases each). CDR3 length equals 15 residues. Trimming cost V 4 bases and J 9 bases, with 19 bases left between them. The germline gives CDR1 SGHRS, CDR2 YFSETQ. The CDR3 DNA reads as TGCGCCAGCAGCCAGGGACCGGGGATAGAAAGGGAGCTGTTTTTT. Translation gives CASSQGPGIERELFF.

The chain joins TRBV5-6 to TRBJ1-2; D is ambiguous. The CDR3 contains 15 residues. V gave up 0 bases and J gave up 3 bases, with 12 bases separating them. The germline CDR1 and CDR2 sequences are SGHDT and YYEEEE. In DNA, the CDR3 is TGTGCCAGCAGCTTGGAACTGCATCCCTACTATGGCTACACCTTC. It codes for CASSLELHPYYGYTF.

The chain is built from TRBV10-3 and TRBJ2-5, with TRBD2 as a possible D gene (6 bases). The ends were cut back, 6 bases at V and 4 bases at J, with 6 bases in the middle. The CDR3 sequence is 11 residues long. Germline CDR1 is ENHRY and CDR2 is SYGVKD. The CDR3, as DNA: TGTGCCATCAGGGGGGGAGAGACCCAGTACTTC. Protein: CAIRGGETQYF.

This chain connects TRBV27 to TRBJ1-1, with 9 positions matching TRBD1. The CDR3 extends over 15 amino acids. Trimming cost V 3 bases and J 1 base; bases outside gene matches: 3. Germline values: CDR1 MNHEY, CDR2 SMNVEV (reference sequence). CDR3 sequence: CASSLGQGANTEAFF. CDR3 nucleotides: TGTGCCAGCAGTTTGGGACAGGGAGCGAACACTGAAGCTTTCTTT.

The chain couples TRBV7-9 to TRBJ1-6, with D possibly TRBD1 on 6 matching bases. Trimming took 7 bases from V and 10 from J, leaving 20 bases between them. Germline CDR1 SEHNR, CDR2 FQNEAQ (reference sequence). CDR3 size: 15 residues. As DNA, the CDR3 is TGTGCCAGCATCCCCACAGGGCAAAAAGCCTCACCCCTCCACTTT. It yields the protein CASIPTGQKASPLHF.

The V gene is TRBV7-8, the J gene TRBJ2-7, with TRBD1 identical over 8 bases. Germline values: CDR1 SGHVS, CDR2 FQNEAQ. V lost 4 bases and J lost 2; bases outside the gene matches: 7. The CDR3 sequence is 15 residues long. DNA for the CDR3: TGTGCCAGCAGCTCTACAGACAGGGGCCCCTACGAGCAGTACTTC. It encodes CASSSTDRGPYEQYF.

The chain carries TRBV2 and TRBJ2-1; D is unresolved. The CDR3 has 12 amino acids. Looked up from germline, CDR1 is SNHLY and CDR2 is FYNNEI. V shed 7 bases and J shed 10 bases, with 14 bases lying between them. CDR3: CASKSLETEQFF. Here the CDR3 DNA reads TGTGCCAGCAAGAGTCTGGAGACAGAGCAGTTCTTC.

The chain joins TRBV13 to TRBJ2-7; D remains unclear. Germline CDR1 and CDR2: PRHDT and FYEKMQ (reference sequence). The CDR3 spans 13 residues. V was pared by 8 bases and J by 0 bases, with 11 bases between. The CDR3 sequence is CASRPTTSYEQYF. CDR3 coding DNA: TGTGCCAGCCGGCCGACGACCTCCTACGAGCAGTACTTC.

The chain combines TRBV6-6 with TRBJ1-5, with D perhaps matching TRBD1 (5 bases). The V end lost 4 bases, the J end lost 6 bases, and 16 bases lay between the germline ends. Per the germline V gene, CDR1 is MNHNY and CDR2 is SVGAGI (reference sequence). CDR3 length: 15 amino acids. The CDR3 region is CASSSGPPGIQPQHF. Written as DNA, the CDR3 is TGTGCCAGCAGTTCGGGCCCCCCAGGGATTCAGCCCCAGCATTTT.

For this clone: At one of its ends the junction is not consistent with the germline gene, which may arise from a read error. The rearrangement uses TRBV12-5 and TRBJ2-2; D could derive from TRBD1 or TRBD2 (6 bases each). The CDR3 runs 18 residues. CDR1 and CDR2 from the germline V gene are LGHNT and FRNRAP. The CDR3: CASGPSPWARGDHRGAVF. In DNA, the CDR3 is TGTGCTAGTGGTCCCTCCCCGTGGGCTAGGGGGGATCACCGGGGAGCTGTTTTT.

The CDR3 DNA reads as TGTGCCAGCAGTTACTCGCAGAACACCGGGGAGCTGTTTTTT. Its translation is CASSYSQNTGELFF. The gene calls are TRBV6-6 and TRBJ2-2; D unresolved. Germline V gene data show CDR1 as MNHNY and CDR2 as SVGAGI (reference sequence). This CDR3 spans 14 amino acids. Deletions cut 0 bases from V and 1 base from J, with 3 bases between.

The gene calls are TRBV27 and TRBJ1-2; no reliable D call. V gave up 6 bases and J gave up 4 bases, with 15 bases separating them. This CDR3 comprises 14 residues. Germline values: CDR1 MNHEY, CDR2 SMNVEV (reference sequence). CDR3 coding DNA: TGTGCCAGCAGAGGCGGTAGGACGGTCTATGGCTACACCTTC. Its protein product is CASRGGRTVYGYTF.

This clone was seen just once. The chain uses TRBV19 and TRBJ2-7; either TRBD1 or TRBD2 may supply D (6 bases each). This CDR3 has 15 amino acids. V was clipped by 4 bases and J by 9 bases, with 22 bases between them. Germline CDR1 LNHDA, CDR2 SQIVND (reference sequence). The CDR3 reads CASSTGAPSEGAQYF. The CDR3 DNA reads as TGTGCCAGTAGTACGGGGGCCCCATCCGAGGGAGCGCAGTACTTC.

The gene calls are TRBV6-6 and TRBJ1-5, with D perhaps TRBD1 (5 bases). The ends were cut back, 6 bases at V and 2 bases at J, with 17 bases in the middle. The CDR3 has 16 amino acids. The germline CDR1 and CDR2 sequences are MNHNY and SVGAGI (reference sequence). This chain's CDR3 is CASRPLRGVGNQPQHF. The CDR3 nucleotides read TGTGCCAGCAGGCCCTTGCGAGGGGTGGGCAATCAGCCCCAGCATTTT.

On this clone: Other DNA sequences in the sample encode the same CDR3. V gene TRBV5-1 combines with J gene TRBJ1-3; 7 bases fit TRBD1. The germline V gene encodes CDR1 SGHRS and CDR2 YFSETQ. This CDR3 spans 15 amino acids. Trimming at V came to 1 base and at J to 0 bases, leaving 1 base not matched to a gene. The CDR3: CASSLQGDSGNTIYF. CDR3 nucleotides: TGCGCCAGCAGCTTGCAGGGGGACTCTGGAAACACCATATATTTT.

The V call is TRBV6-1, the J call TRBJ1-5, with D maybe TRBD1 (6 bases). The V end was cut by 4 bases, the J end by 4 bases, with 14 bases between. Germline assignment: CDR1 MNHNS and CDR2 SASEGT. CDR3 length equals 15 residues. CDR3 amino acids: CASSASGASNQPQHF. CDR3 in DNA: TGTGCCAGCAGTGCTTCAGGGGCCTCTAATCAGCCCCAGCATTTT.

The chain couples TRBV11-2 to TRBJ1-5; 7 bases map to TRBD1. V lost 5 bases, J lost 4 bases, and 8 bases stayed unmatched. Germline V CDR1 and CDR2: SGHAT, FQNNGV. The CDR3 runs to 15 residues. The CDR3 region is CASSPEGGGNQPQHF. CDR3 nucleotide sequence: TGTGCCAGCAGCCCAGAAGGGGGCGGGAATCAGCCCCAGCATTTT.

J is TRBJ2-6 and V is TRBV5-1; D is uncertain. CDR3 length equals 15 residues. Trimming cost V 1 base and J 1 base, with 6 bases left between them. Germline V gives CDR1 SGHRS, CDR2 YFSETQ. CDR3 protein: CASSLMGSGANVLTF. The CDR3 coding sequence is TGCGCCAGCAGCTTGATGGGGTCTGGGGCCAACGTCCTGACTTTC.

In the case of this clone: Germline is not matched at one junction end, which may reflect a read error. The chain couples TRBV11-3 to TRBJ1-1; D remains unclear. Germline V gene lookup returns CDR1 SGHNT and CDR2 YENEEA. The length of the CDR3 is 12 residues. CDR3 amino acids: CASRRENTEAFF. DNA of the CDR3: TGTGCAAGCAGACGGGAGAACACTGAAGCTTTCTTT.

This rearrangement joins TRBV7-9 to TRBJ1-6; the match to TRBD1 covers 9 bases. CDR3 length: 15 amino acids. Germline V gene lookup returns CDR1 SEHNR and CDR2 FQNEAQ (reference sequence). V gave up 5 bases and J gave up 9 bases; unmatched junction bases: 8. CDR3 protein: CASSLTGGGGSPLHF. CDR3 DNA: TGTGCCAGCAGCCTCACAGGGGGCGGAGGTTCACCCCTCCACTTT.

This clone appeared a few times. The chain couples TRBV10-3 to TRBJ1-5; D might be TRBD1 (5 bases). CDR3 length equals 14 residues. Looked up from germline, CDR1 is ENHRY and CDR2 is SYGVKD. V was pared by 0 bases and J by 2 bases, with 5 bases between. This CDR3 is CAISESGGNQPQHF. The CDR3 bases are TGTGCCATCAGTGAGTCAGGGGGCAATCAGCCCCAGCATTTT.

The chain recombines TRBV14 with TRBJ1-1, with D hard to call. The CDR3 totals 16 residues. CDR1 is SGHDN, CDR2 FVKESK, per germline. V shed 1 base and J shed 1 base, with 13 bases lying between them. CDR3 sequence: CASSQGFGRENTEAFF. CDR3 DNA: TGTGCCAGCAGCCAAGGCTTCGGCAGAGAGAACACTGAAGCTTTCTTT.

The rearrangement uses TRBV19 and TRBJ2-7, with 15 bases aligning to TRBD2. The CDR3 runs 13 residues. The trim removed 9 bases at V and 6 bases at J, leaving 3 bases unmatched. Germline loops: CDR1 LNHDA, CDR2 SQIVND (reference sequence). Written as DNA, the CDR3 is TGTGCCAGCGGACTAGCGGGGGGGAGCGAGCAGTACTTC. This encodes CASGLAGGSEQYF.

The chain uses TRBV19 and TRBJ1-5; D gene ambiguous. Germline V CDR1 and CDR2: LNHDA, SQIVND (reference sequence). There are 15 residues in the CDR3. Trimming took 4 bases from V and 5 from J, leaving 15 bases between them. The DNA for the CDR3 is TGTGCCAGTAGTAGAACGGCGGGAGCCCATCAGCCCCAGCATTTT. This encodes CASSRTAGAHQPQHF.

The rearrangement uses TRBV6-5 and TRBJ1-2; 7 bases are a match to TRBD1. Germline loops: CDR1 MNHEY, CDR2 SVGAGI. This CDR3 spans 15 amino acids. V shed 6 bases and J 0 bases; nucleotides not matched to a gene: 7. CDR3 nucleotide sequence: TGTGCCAGCAGGTCCCCGGGACAGACTAACTATGGCTACACCTTC. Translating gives CASRSPGQTNYGYTF.